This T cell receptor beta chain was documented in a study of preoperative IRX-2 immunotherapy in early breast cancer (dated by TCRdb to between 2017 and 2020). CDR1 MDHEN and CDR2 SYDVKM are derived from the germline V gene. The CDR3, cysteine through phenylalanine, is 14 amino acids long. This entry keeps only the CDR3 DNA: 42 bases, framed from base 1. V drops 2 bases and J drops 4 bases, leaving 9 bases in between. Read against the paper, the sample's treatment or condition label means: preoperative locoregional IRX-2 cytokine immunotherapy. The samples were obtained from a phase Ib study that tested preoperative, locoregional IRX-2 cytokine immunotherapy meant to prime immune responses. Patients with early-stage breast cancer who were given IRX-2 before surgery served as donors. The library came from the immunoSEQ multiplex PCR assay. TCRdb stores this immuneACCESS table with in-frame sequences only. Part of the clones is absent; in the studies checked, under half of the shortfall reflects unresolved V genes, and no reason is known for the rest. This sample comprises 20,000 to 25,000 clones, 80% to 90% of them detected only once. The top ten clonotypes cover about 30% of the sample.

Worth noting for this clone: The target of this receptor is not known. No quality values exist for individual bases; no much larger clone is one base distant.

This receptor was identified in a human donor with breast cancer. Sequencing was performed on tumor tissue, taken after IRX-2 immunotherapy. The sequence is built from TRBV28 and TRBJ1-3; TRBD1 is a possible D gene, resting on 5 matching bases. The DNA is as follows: TGTGCCAGCAGTTTAGGGGGTACAGGAAACACCATATATTTT. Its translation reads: CASSLGGTGNTIYF. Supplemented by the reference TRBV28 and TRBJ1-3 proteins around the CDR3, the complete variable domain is DVKVTQSSRYLVKRTGEKVFLECVQDMDHENMFWYRQDPGLGLRLIYFSYDVKMKEKGDIPEGYSVSREKKERFSLILESASTNQTSMYLCASSLGGTGNTIYFGEGSWLTVV.